The clone carrying this T cell receptor beta chain appeared once. TCRdb keeps only in-frame clones here, not all; method: immunoSEQ multiplex PCR. The table records around 22,000 clones, more than 85% of them present only once. This sample stems from a study of regulatory and conventional T cells in RAG deficiency. Genomic DNA came from blood conventional CD4+ T cells gated CD25-low CD127-high. The CDR3 runs to 16 residues. This sample also belongs to another study, concerning regulatory T cells. That study reports: Primers: 52 TRBV forward and 13 TRBJ reverse. Patient repertoires had restricted TRB V-J pairs and skewed V and J usage, most in Tregs.

The TCR was taken from a human donor in good health. Sequencing input: CD4+ T cells sorted from blood. The V and J genes are TRBV21-1 and TRBJ1-6; the listed D gene, TRBD1, was not tested against the DNA. TRBV21-1 represents a pseudogene. The DNA for the CDR3 is TGTGCCAGCAGCAGTGGGTCCCTACAGCCGAATTCACCCCTCCACTTT. The encoded protein is CASSSGSLQPNSPLHF.